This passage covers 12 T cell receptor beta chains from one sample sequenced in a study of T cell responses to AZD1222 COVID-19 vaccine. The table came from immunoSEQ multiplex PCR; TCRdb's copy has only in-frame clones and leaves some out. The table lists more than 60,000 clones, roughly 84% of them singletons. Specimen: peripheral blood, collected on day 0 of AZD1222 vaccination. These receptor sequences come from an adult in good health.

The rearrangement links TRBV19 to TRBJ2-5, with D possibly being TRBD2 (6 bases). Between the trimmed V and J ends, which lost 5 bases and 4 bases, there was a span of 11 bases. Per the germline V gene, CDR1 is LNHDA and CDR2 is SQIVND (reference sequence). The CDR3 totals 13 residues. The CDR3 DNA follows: TGTGCCAGTAGTTACACGGGAGTAGAGACCCAGTACTTC. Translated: CASSYTGVETQYF.

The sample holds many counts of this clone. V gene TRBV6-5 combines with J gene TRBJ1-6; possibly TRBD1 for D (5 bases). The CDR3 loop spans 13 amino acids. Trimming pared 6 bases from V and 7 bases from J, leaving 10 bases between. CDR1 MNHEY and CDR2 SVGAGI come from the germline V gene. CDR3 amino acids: CASRVQENSPLHF. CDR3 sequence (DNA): TGTGCCAGCAGAGTACAGGAAAATTCACCCCTCCACTTT.

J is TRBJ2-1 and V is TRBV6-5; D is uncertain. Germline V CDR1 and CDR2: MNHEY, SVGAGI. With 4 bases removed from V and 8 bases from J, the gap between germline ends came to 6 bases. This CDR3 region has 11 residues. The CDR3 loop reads CASSLEYEQFF. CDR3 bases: TGTGCCAGCAGTTTAGAATATGAGCAGTTCTTC.

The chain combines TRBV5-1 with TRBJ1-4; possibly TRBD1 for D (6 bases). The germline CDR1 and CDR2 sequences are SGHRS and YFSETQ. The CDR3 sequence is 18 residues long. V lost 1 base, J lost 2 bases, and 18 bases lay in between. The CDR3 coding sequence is TGCGCCAGCAGCTTGAGGGCAGGGGAAGGTTCGACTAATGAAAAACTGTTTTTT. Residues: CASSLRAGEGSTNEKLFF.

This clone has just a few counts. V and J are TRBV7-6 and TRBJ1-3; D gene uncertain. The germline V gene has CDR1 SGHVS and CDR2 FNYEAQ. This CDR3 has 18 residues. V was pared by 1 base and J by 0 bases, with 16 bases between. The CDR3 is CASSLVAPAGASGNTIYF. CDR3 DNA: TGTGCCAGCAGCTTAGTCGCGCCGGCGGGAGCCTCTGGAAACACCATATATTTT.

CDR3 coding DNA: TGTGCCAGCAGCCGAGACAGGGGGCGCTTTCCCTCCTACGAGCAGTACTTC. Protein: CASSRDRGRFPSYEQYF. This rearrangement joins TRBV7-9 to TRBJ2-7, with 10 bases fitting TRBD1. Germline CDR1 and CDR2: SEHNR and FQNEAQ (reference sequence). The CDR3 length is 17 residues. V trimming: 5 bases; J trimming: 0 bases; junction bases outside the gene matches: 10.

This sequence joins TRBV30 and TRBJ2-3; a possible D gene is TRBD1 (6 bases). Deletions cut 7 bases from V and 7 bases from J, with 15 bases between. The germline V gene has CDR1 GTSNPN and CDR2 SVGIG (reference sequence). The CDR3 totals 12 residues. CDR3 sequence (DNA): TGTGCCTCAAACCCAGGGGCAAATACGCAGTATTTT. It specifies CASNPGANTQYF.

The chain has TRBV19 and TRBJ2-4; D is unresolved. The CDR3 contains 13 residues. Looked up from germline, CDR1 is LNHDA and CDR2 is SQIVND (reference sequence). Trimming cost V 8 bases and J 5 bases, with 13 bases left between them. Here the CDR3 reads CASSNGLENIQYF. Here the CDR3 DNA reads TGTGCCAGTTCCAACGGGCTTGAAAACATTCAGTACTTC.

The CDR3 spells CAWSEGIGPTDGYTF. The CDR3 DNA sequence: TGTGCCTGGAGTGAAGGGATTGGCCCCACGGATGGCTACACCTTC. This chain uses TRBV30 with TRBJ1-2; D gene uncertain. Looked up from germline, CDR1 is GTSNPN and CDR2 is SVGIG (reference sequence). V lost 1 base and J 6 bases, leaving 18 bases between the germline ends. This CDR3 is built from 15 residues.

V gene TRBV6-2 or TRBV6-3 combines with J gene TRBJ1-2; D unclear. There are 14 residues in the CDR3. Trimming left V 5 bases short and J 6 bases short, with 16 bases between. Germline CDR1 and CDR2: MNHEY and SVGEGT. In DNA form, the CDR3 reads TGTGCCAGCAGTCTGACACGTGCACGTGATGGCTACACCTTC. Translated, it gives CASSLTRARDGYTF.

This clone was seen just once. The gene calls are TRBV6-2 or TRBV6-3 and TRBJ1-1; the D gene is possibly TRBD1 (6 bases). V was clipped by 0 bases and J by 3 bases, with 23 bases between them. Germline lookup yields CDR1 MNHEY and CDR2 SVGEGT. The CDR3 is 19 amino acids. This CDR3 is CASSYSRQAGSYLDTEAFF. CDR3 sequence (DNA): TGTGCCAGCAGTTACTCCCGACAGGCGGGAAGTTATTTGGACACTGAAGCTTTCTTT.

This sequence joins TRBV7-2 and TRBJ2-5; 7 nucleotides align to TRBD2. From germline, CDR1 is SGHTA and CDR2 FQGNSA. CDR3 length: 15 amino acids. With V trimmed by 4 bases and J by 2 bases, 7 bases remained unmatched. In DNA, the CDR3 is TGTGCCAGCAGCTGGACTCTAGCGGAGCAAGAGACCCAGTACTTC. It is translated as CASSWTLAEQETQYF. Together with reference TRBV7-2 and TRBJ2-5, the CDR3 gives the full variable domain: GAGVSQSPSNKVTEKGKDVELRCDPISGHTALYWYRQSLGQGLEFLIYFQGNSAPDKSGLPSDRFSAERTGGSVSTLTIQRTQQEDSAVYLCASSWTLAEQETQYFGPGTRLLVL.